This passage covers 24 T cell receptor beta chains from one sample sequenced in a study of a mutant IDH1 vaccine in newly diagnosed glioma. Sequenced by immunoSEQ multiplex PCR; TCRdb stores in-frame clones only, minus some. In the table there are about 68,000 clones, 70% to 80% of which are singletons. Described time point: baseline, week 1 (first vaccination visit). Treatment defined: pre-vaccination baseline after standard-of-care therapy. The sample was PBMCs, taken from a glioma patient treated with radiotherapy, temozolomide or both. These receptors came from a man aged 50 to 59 with glioma.

This chain uses TRBV18 with TRBJ1-2, with a weak D call TRBD1 (5 bases). V gave up 2 bases and J gave up 8 bases, with 12 bases separating them. The CDR3 spans 13 residues. The V gene's germline CDR1 is KGHSH and CDR2 LQKENI. The CDR3 reads CASSPRQGEGYTF. The CDR3 DNA is TGTGCCAGCTCACCAAGACAAGGGGAAGGCTACACCTTC. Combining the CDR3 with reference TRBV18 and TRBJ1-2 gives the whole variable domain NAGVMQNPRHLVRRRGQEARLRCSPMKGHSHVYWYRQLPEEGLKFMVYLQKENIIDESGMPKERFSAEFPKEGPSILRIQQVVRGDSAAYFCASSPRQGEGYTFGSGTRLTVV.

This clone was picked up a small number of times. The genes are TRBV4-1 and TRBJ1-5; 8 nucleotides align to TRBD1. The germline V gene has CDR1 MGHRA and CDR2 YSYEKL. The V segment lost 1 base and the J segment 7 bases; nucleotides outside the gene matches: 9. The CDR3 totals 16 residues. The CDR3 loop reads CASSQAWTGRYQPQHF. DNA of the CDR3: TGCGCCAGCAGCCAAGCCTGGACAGGGAGGTACCAGCCCCAGCATTTT.

This clone showed up just once. The CDR3 nucleotides are TGTGCCAGCAGTGAAAGGGGACAGGGGCACAATGAGCAGTTCTTC. It translates to CASSERGQGHNEQFF. J is TRBJ2-1 and V is TRBV2; 10 bases line up with TRBD1. Germline CDR1 reads SNHLY; CDR2 reads FYNNEI. Trimming at V came to 2 bases and at J to 5 bases, leaving 3 bases not matched to a gene. The CDR3 sequence is 15 residues long.

The chain links TRBV7-2 to TRBJ2-7; D tentatively reads TRBD1 or TRBD2 (5 bases each). Between the trimmed V and J ends, which lost 5 bases and 2 bases, there was a span of 19 bases. This CDR3 is 16 amino acids long. Germline V CDR1 and CDR2: SGHTA, FQGNSA. The CDR3 region is CASSAHPRDGTYEQYF. CDR3 nucleotides: TGTGCCAGCAGCGCCCACCCCCGGGACGGTACCTACGAGCAGTACTTC.

V usage is TRBV6-5 and J usage is TRBJ1-1; D might be TRBD1 (5 bases). This CDR3 spans 11 amino acids. Germline CDR1 reads MNHEY; CDR2 reads SVGAGI. V dropped 5 bases and J dropped 8 bases, with 9 bases sitting between them. The CDR3 bases are TGTGCCAGCAGTCGGCAGGGCGAAGCTTTCTTT. It codes for CASSRQGEAFF.

The chain joins TRBV11-3 to TRBJ1-3, with D perhaps TRBD1 (6 bases). V lost 1 base and J lost 4, with 17 bases in between. The CDR3 runs 17 residues. Germline loops: CDR1 SGHNT, CDR2 YENEEA. In nucleotides, the CDR3 is TGTGCCAGCAGCTTAGTAGTCAGAAAAGGGGGAGGAAACACCATATATTTT. It is translated as CASSLVVRKGGGNTIYF.

The J gene is TRBJ1-3, the V gene TRBV7-2, with 11 bases that match TRBD1. Germline trimming cut 4 bases from V and 4 bases from J; bases unmatched to any gene: 6. The CDR3 runs to 16 residues. Per the germline V gene, CDR1 is SGHTA and CDR2 is FQGNSA. The CDR3 sequence: CASSSSGQGAGNTIYF. As DNA, the CDR3 is TGTGCCAGCAGCTCGTCCGGACAGGGGGCAGGAAACACCATATATTTT.

This rearrangement joins TRBV6-5 to TRBJ1-1; TRBD1 is a possible D gene (5 bases). This CDR3 contains 13 residues. The germline gives CDR1 MNHEY, CDR2 SVGAGI. Trimming removed 7 bases at V and 0 bases at J, with 9 bases between. The CDR3 sequence: CASTRGLNTEAFF. The CDR3 DNA is TGTGCCAGCACCCGGGGCCTGAACACTGAAGCTTTCTTT.

The V gene is TRBV6-1, the J gene TRBJ1-6; D might be TRBD1 (5 bases). From germline, CDR1 is MNHNS and CDR2 SASEGT. The CDR3 consists of 15 residues. The germline V and J ends were trimmed by 1 base and 3 bases, with 7 bases remaining between them. CDR3 residues: CASSEVGHYNSPLHF. The CDR3 region has the DNA TGTGCCAGCAGTGAAGTCGGACACTATAATTCACCCCTCCACTTT.

This chain links TRBV19 with TRBJ1-1, with unresolved D. The CDR3 is 13 amino acids. Germline loops: CDR1 LNHDA, CDR2 SQIVND (reference sequence). V was shortened by 5 bases and J by 4 bases, with 11 bases between the two germline ends. The CDR3 here is CASSPTAGTEAFF. The CDR3 DNA reads TGTGCCAGTAGTCCTACAGCGGGCACTGAAGCTTTCTTT.

V and J are TRBV2 and TRBJ1-5; 8 nucleotides line up with TRBD1. This CDR3 has 15 amino acids. Germline V gene data show CDR1 as SNHLY and CDR2 as FYNNEI. V dropped 5 bases and J dropped 6; count of bases not matched to a gene: 9. This chain's CDR3 is CASSITQGGTQPQHF. The CDR3 bases are TGTGCCAGCAGTATAACACAGGGGGGCACTCAGCCCCAGCATTTT.

The rearrangement links TRBV28 to TRBJ1-2, with D tentatively TRBD1 (6 bases). The ends were cut back, 7 bases at V and 4 bases at J, with 16 bases in the middle. Germline CDR1 and CDR2: MDHEN and SYDVKM. There are 14 residues in the CDR3. The CDR3 loop is CASNPGVNGYGYTF. The CDR3 region has the DNA TGTGCCAGCAATCCAGGGGTGAATGGCTATGGCTACACCTTC.

The genes are TRBV28 and TRBJ1-5; 10 bases are a match to TRBD1. The CDR3 is 15 residues long. Germline V gene sequence: CDR1 MDHEN, CDR2 SYDVKM. V was clipped by 6 bases and J by 8 bases; unmatched bases: 10. The CDR3 DNA reads TGTGCCAGCAGCCCTCCCGGGACAGGGGAAGAGCCCCAGCATTTT. Its translation is CASSPPGTGEEPQHF.

This chain connects TRBV25-1 to TRBJ1-1, with D perhaps matching TRBD1 (6 bases). This CDR3 spans 15 amino acids. Trimming cost V 4 bases and J 7 bases, with 19 bases left between them. Germline V gene sequence: CDR1 MGHDK, CDR2 SYGVNS. The CDR3 DNA is TGTGCCAGCAGTGTCTCGGGACTGGGGGCTGGTGAAGCTTTCTTT. Amino acid sequence: CASSVSGLGAGEAFF.

The genes are TRBV5-1 and TRBJ2-3, with a weak D call TRBD1 (7 bases). Germline loops: CDR1 SGHRS, CDR2 YFSETQ. V gave up 3 bases and J gave up 3 bases, with 11 bases separating them. The CDR3 sequence is 14 residues long. The DNA of the CDR3 is TGCGCCAGCAGCTGGACAGGACTAACAGATACGCAGTATTTT. Residues: CASSWTGLTDTQYF. The variable domain in full, with the rest retrieved from reference TRBV5-1 and TRBJ2-3, is KAGVTQTPRYLIKTRGQQVTLSCSPISGHRSVSWYQQTPGQGLQFLFEYFSETQRNKGNFPGRFSGRQFSNSRSEMNVSTLELGDSALYLCASSWTGLTDTQYFGPGTRLTVL.

The chain couples TRBV6-1 to TRBJ2-1; D remains unclear. The CDR3 extends over 15 amino acids. The germline CDR1 and CDR2 sequences are MNHNS and SASEGT. Deletions cut 5 bases from V and 4 bases from J, with 15 bases between. CDR3 amino acids: CASSTPQIRYNEQFF. CDR3 sequence (DNA): TGTGCCAGCAGTACCCCCCAGATCCGATACAATGAGCAGTTCTTC.

The chain joins TRBV29-1 to TRBJ2-5, with 10 bases that match TRBD1. Per the germline V gene, CDR1 is SQVTM and CDR2 is ANQGSEA. The CDR3 extends over 16 amino acids. After removal of 5 bases from V and 3 bases from J, the junction contained 12 bases not matched to a gene. The CDR3 spells CSVLRWGGQGEETQYF. CDR3 nucleotides: TGCAGCGTTCTCCGTTGGGGTGGACAGGGGGAAGAGACCCAGTACTTC.

This clone is categorized as medium-sized. The rearrangement uses TRBV7-3 and TRBJ2-1; 13 positions match TRBD2. The ends lost 5 bases at V and 0 bases at J; junction bases unmatched: 13. CDR1 and CDR2 from the germline V gene are SGHTA and FQGTGA. The CDR3 runs to 20 residues. The CDR3 spells CASSPRAPGLAGNSYNEQFF. The CDR3 DNA reads as TGTGCCAGCAGCCCGCGCGCCCCGGGACTAGCGGGGAACTCCTACAATGAGCAGTTCTTC. The full variable domain, rest sourced from reference TRBV7-3 and TRBJ2-1, is GAGVSQTPSNKVTEKGKYVELRCDPISGHTALYWYRQSLGQGPEFLIYFQGTGAADDSGLPNDRFFAVRPEGSVSTLKIQRTERGDSAVYLCASSPRAPGLAGNSYNEQFFGPGTRLTVL.

By share, this clone counts as medium-sized. The V gene is TRBV27, the J gene TRBJ2-5; TRBD2 matches 12 bases. This CDR3 has 16 residues. J gave up 2 bases and V 2 bases, and 3 bases lay outside the gene matches. CDR1 and CDR2 from the germline V gene are MNHEY and SMNVEV (reference sequence). CDR3: CASSLLLAGGQETQYF. As DNA, the CDR3 is TGTGCCAGCAGTTTACTGCTAGCGGGGGGGCAAGAGACCCAGTACTTC.

This chain uses TRBV2 with TRBJ2-7; the D gene is possibly TRBD1 (6 bases). The CDR3 covers 13 residues. V was clipped by 3 bases and J by 3 bases, with 9 bases between them. Germline V gives CDR1 SNHLY, CDR2 FYNNEI. The CDR3 spells CASSDRGIYEQYF. CDR3 bases: TGTGCCAGCAGTGACAGGGGCATCTACGAGCAGTACTTC.

The V and J genes are TRBV5-6 and TRBJ2-5, with a weak D call TRBD2 (7 bases). This CDR3 is built from 15 residues. Germline V lookup: CDR1 SGHDT, CDR2 YYEEEE. The germline V and J ends were trimmed by 2 bases and 2 bases, with 13 bases remaining between them. CDR3 region: CASSFGRGTQETQYF. The DNA of the CDR3 is TGTGCCAGCAGCTTCGGGCGGGGGACACAAGAGACCCAGTACTTC.

CDR3 region: CASRQGTATNEKLFF. The CDR3 DNA reads TGTGCCAGCAGGCAGGGGACCGCAACTAATGAAAAACTGTTTTTT. The J gene is TRBJ1-4, the V gene TRBV27, with D possibly TRBD1 on 6 matching bases. The CDR3 covers 15 residues. CDR1 and CDR2 (germline): MNHEY, SMNVEV (reference sequence). V was shortened by 6 bases and J by 0 bases, with 11 bases between the two germline ends.

The rearrangement uses TRBV18 and TRBJ1-2; D remains ambiguous. Germline assignment: CDR1 KGHSH and CDR2 LQKENI. CDR3 length equals 12 residues. V was pared by 2 bases and J by 4 bases, with 5 bases between. CDR3 sequence (DNA): TGTGCCAGCTCACCAGATACCTATGGCTACACCTTC. Translation: CASSPDTYGYTF. Drawing the rest from reference TRBV18 and TRBJ1-2, the complete variable domain is NAGVMQNPRHLVRRRGQEARLRCSPMKGHSHVYWYRQLPEEGLKFMVYLQKENIIDESGMPKERFSAEFPKEGPSILRIQQVVRGDSAAYFCASSPDTYGYTFGSGTRLTVV.

This chain uses TRBV9 with TRBJ1-5, with D hard to call. The CDR3 length is 14 residues. Trimming left V 3 bases short and J 0 bases short, with 7 bases between. CDR1 and CDR2 (germline): SGDLS, YYNGEE. CDR3 sequence: CASSGSYSNQPQHF. CDR3 nucleotides: TGTGCCAGCAGCGGATCATATAGCAATCAGCCCCAGCATTTT. The entire variable domain, with the rest obtained from reference TRBV9 and TRBJ1-5, is as follows: DSGVTQTPKHLITATGQRVTLRCSPRSGDLSVYWYQQSLDQGLQFLIQYYNGEERAKGNILERFSAQQFPDLHSELNLSSLELGDSALYFCASSGSYSNQPQHFGDGTRLSIL.